A single sample gave rise to the 32 T cell receptor beta chains below, sequenced in a study of shared clonotypes between healthy human individuals. Sequenced by immunoSEQ multiplex PCR; TCRdb stores in-frame clones only, minus some. The profile shows around 440,000 clones, about 74% of them singletons. Sequencing used PBMCs. These receptors were obtained from a woman in her thirties or forties in good health. Some clones in this sample may be carry-over from other donors' samples.

J is TRBJ1-1 and V is TRBV5-7; TRBD1 might be the D (5 bases). TRBV5-7 is flagged as an ORF with uncertain function. The V and J ends lost 4 bases and 5 bases respectively, with 18 bases between them. CDR3 length: 15 amino acids. The CDR3 bases are TGTGCCAGCAGCCCCATCGGGGGGGAGGGAACTGAAGCTTTCTTT. Its translation: CASSPIGGEGTEAFF.

Comment on this clone: A single base is all that separates this from a far larger clone, so a read error is likely. Other DNA sequences in this specimen translate into the identical CDR3. In DNA, the CDR3 is TGTGCCTGGAGTGTTGGGACAGAAGCAGATACGCAGTATTTT. Its protein product is CAWSVGTEADTQYF. J is TRBJ2-3 and V is TRBV30, with TRBD1 matching over 7 bases. The CDR3 runs to 14 residues. V lost 0 bases to trimming and J lost 4 bases; unmatched junction nucleotides: 4. Germline V gene sequence: CDR1 GTSNPN, CDR2 SVGIG (reference sequence).

This chain joins TRBV28 and TRBJ2-3, with 12 bases that match TRBD2. CDR1 and CDR2 (germline): MDHEN, SYDVKM. The ends lost 4 bases at V and 2 bases at J; junction bases unmatched: 7. The CDR3 is 17 residues long. The CDR3 DNA reads as TGTGCCAGCAGTTCTAGCGGGAGGGTATTACTCACAGATACGCAGTATTTT. Encoded protein: CASSSSGRVLLTDTQYF.

This clone was recorded once. This rearrangement joins TRBV28 to TRBJ2-7; D is unclear. The CDR3 covers 12 residues. Germline CDR1 reads MDHEN; CDR2 reads SYDVKM. V lost 7 bases and J 3 bases, leaving 10 bases between the germline ends. This CDR3 is CASNPGFYEQYF. CDR3 coding DNA: TGTGCCAGCAACCCTGGGTTCTACGAGCAGTACTTC.

This clone was seen at least ten times. The V call is TRBV6-4, the J call TRBJ2-1, with unresolved D. CDR3 length: 16 amino acids. Trimming pared 2 bases from V and 2 bases from J, leaving 13 bases between. Germline V lookup: CDR1 MRHNA, CDR2 SNTAGT. The CDR3 DNA follows: TGTGCCAGCAGTGACACGACCTCCGGAACCTACAATGAGCAGTTCTTC. Translated, it gives CASSDTTSGTYNEQFF.

This chain uses TRBV5-1 with TRBJ1-3; no clear D. Trimming removed 0 bases from V and 4 bases from J, with 5 bases in between. CDR1 and CDR2 (germline): SGHRS, YFSETQ. The CDR3 spans 13 residues. CDR3 loop: CASSLDRGNTIYF. The CDR3 bases are TGCGCCAGCAGCTTGGACAGAGGAAACACCATATATTTT.

In DNA, the CDR3 is TGTGCCAGCAGTTTATCGACCGGGAGGGCCGGGTACGAGCAGTACTTC. Translating gives CASSLSTGRAGYEQYF. The chain carries TRBV27 and TRBJ2-7; 8 bases fit TRBD2. With 0 bases clipped from V and 4 bases from J, the junction kept 8 bases outside the gene matches. The CDR3 is 16 residues long. Germline V gives CDR1 MNHEY, CDR2 SMNVEV (reference sequence).

V usage is TRBV4-3 and J usage is TRBJ1-5, with TRBD1 identical over 8 bases. Germline CDR1 reads LGHNA; CDR2 reads YSLEER. The CDR3 covers 14 residues. J gave up 4 bases and V 1 base, and 0 bases lay outside the gene matches. CDR3 loop: CASSQGQGNQPQHF. As DNA, the CDR3 is TGCGCCAGCAGCCAAGGACAGGGGAATCAGCCCCAGCATTTT.

There are a few counts of this clone. The V and J genes are TRBV7-2 and TRBJ2-5; D might be TRBD1 or TRBD2, each matching 6 bases. The CDR3 loop spans 17 amino acids. CDR1 and CDR2 from the germline V gene are SGHTA and FQGNSA. Trimming shortened V by 0 bases and J by 2 bases, and 16 bases separated the two germline ends. The CDR3 sequence is CASSLAPGGATQETQYF. As DNA, the CDR3 is TGTGCCAGCAGCTTAGCCCCCGGGGGCGCGACTCAAGAGACCCAGTACTTC.

The chain joins TRBV5-1 to TRBJ2-5; TRBD2 aligns across 10 bases. Germline CDR1 SGHRS, CDR2 YFSETQ. The junction had 8 bases not matched to a gene; V was cut back by 4 bases and J by 2 bases. This CDR3 comprises 16 residues. The CDR3 loop reads CASSRTGLAAQETQYF. The CDR3 DNA is TGCGCCAGCAGCCGAACCGGACTAGCGGCACAAGAGACCCAGTACTTC.

The J gene is TRBJ2-5, the V gene TRBV28; D perhaps matches TRBD1 (5 bases). Trimming took 6 bases from V and 5 from J, leaving 16 bases between them. The CDR3 is 14 amino acids. Germline CDR1 MDHEN, CDR2 SYDVKM. The CDR3 bases are TGTGCCAGCAGCCCTCATAGGGGCTATGAGACCCAGTACTTC. As protein: CASSPHRGYETQYF.

The gene calls are TRBV18 and TRBJ2-7, with TRBD2 identical over 8 bases. With V trimmed by 2 bases and J by 0 bases, 3 bases remained unmatched. Germline V gene lookup returns CDR1 KGHSH and CDR2 LQKENI. CDR3 length equals 15 residues. This chain's CDR3 is CASSPTSGSSYEQYF. CDR3 DNA sequence: TGTGCCAGCTCACCAACCAGCGGGAGCTCCTACGAGCAGTACTTC.

Points on this clone: A read error is the likely source, as a far larger clone sits one nucleotide away. This rearrangement joins TRBV5-4 to TRBJ1-2; D may be TRBD1 (5 bases). CDR1 and CDR2 (germline): SGHNT, YYREEE (reference sequence). The CDR3 runs to 13 residues. The CDR3 here is CAGSPGRAWGYTF. The CDR3 nucleotides are TGTGCCGGCAGCCCGGGCAGGGCATGGGGCTACACCTTC.

The chain employs TRBV28 and TRBJ1-4; maybe TRBD1 (5 bases). The germline V gene encodes CDR1 MDHEN and CDR2 SYDVKM. CDR3 length: 14 residues. V gave up 6 bases and J gave up 8 bases, with 16 bases separating them. CDR3 residues: CASRQLWRGEKLFF. CDR3 coding DNA: TGTGCCAGCAGACAACTCTGGCGGGGGGAAAAACTGTTTTTT.

The V and J genes are TRBV30 and TRBJ1-4; D is undetermined. Between the trimmed V and J ends, which lost 4 bases and 14 bases, there was a span of 20 bases. CDR1 is GTSNPN and CDR2 is SVGIG in the germline V gene (reference sequence). The CDR3 loop spans 13 amino acids. The CDR3: CAWKAAAGISLFF. The DNA of the CDR3 is TGTGCCTGGAAAGCAGCCGCTGGTATTTCGCTGTTTTTT.

V and J are TRBV6-5 and TRBJ1-2, with TRBD1 as a possible D gene (6 bases). The CDR3 totals 13 residues. Germline V gene data show CDR1 as MNHEY and CDR2 as SVGAGI. Trimming shortened V by 2 bases and J by 8 bases, and 12 bases separated the two germline ends. The CDR3: CASSYPGAQGYTF. The CDR3 nucleotides are TGTGCCAGCAGTTACCCGGGGGCACAAGGCTACACCTTC.

The genes are TRBV7-2 and TRBJ1-5, with TRBD1 matching 7 bases. Germline CDR1 is SGHTA and CDR2 is FQGNSA. The V and J ends lost 5 bases and 7 bases, in that order; junction bases with no gene match: 5. This CDR3 is 13 amino acids long. For the CDR3, the DNA is TGTGCCAGCAGCGACAGGGCTGGACAGCCCCAGCATTTT. Amino acid sequence: CASSDRAGQPQHF.

The rearrangement links TRBV20-1 to TRBJ2-3, with 8 bases matching TRBD1. The V segment lost 5 bases and the J segment 9 bases; nucleotides outside the gene matches: 4. The V gene's germline CDR1 is DFQATT and CDR2 SNEGSKA (reference sequence). This CDR3 comprises 11 residues. The CDR3 DNA reads TGCAGTGCTCCCCGGACAGGGACGCAGTATTTT. This sequence encodes CSAPRTGTQYF.

CDR3 loop: CASRDFAVPGPFGGELFF. The DNA of the CDR3 is TGTGCCAGCAGGGATTTCGCCGTACCGGGACCTTTCGGCGGGGAGCTGTTTTTT. This chain uses TRBV4-2 with TRBJ2-2; tentatively, D is TRBD1 or TRBD2 (5 bases each). CDR1 is LGHNA and CDR2 is YNFKEQ in the germline V gene. V lost 6 bases to trimming and J lost 7 bases, with 27 bases between them. This CDR3 is built from 18 residues.

A remark on this clone: The germline gene is not matched at one end of the junction; a read error may be the cause. V and J are TRBV28 and TRBJ1-2; D is unclear. The CDR3 is 11 amino acids. In germline, CDR1 is MDHEN, CDR2 SYDVKM. Here the CDR3 DNA reads TGTGCCAGCAACACGCTCTATGGCTACACCTTT. Amino acids: CASNTLYGYTF.

The chain links TRBV6-5 to TRBJ2-7; D remains unclear. Trimming took off 2 bases at V and 6 bases at J, with 11 bases between the two ends. CDR1 MNHEY and CDR2 SVGAGI come from the germline V gene. The CDR3 spans 13 residues. In DNA, the CDR3 is TGTGCCAGCAGTTACCCGTTCTCAGGCGAGCAGTACTTC. Its translation is CASSYPFSGEQYF.

The CDR3 is CASSLLAGPNTGELFF. The CDR3 bases are TGTGCCAGCAGCTTACTAGCGGGACCTAACACCGGGGAGCTGTTTTTT. The chain couples TRBV7-2 to TRBJ2-2; 9 nucleotides align to TRBD2. The CDR3 spans 16 residues. The V and J ends lost 2 bases and 2 bases, in that order; junction bases with no gene match: 3. Germline V gives CDR1 SGHTA, CDR2 FQGNSA. Full variable domain (rest looked up from reference TRBV7-2 and TRBJ2-2): GAGVSQSPSNKVTEKGKDVELRCDPISGHTALYWYRQSLGQGLEFLIYFQGNSAPDKSGLPSDRFSAERTGGSVSTLTIQRTQQEDSAVYLCASSLLAGPNTGELFFGEGSRLTVL.

Comments on this clone: It differs at one base from a far larger clone, so likely a read error. The same CDR3 arises from other DNA sequences in this sample as well. The CDR3 protein is CASSQTRETSYGYTF. CDR3 DNA: TGCGCCAGCTCTCAAACCCGGGAGACATCCTATGGCTACACCTTC. The chain is built from TRBV18 and TRBJ1-2; D is uncertain. The CDR3 length is 15 residues. CDR1 is KGHSH, CDR2 LQKENI, per germline. The full variable domain, completed using reference TRBV18 and TRBJ1-2, is NAGVMQNPRHLVRRRGQEARLRCSPMKGHSHVYWYRQLPEEGLKFMVYLQKENIIDESGMPKERFSAEFPKEGPSILRIQQVVRGDSAAYFCASSQTRETSYGYTFGSGTRLTVV.

This clone was seen ten or more times. The chain uses TRBV7-8 and TRBJ2-7; 9 bases fit TRBD1. The J segment lost 4 bases and the V segment lost 5 bases, leaving 6 bases of the junction unmatched. The CDR3 has 14 residues. Per germline, CDR1 SGHVS and CDR2 FQNEAQ. CDR3 region: CASSTYRGRYEQYF. The DNA of the CDR3 is TGTGCCAGCAGCACCTACAGGGGGCGTTACGAGCAGTACTTC.

In its sample, this clone was seen a few times. The chain combines TRBV27 with TRBJ2-1; 14 positions agree with TRBD2. The CDR3 totals 16 residues. From germline, CDR1 is MNHEY and CDR2 SMNVEV (reference sequence). The V segment lost 5 bases and the J segment 8 bases; nucleotides outside the gene matches: 8. CDR3 in DNA: TGTGCCAGCAGTCGACTAGCGGGAGGGTTGAGGGATGAGCAGTTCTTC. It encodes CASSRLAGGLRDEQFF.

This clone was counted between two and nine times. In nucleotides, the CDR3 is TGCGCCAGCAGGCCGGGAGACGTGGACACTGAAGCTTTCTTT. Its translation is CASRPGDVDTEAFF. J is TRBJ1-1 and V is TRBV10-2; D unclear. This CDR3 comprises 14 residues. Trimming removed 6 bases at V and 3 bases at J, with 14 bases between. Germline V gives CDR1 WSHSY, CDR2 SAAADI.

In regard to this clone: This likely reflects a read error, since a far larger clone is one base away. This chain connects TRBV28 to TRBJ1-2; D is perhaps TRBD1 (6 bases). This CDR3 region has 14 residues. Germline assignment: CDR1 MDHEN and CDR2 SYDVKM. In DNA form, the CDR3 reads TGTGCCTGCAGCCCTACAGGGTGGACCTGGGGCTACACCTTC. Its translation: CACSPTGWTWGYTF.

The chain joins TRBV28 to TRBJ2-7; 8 bases map to TRBD2. The germline gives CDR1 MDHEN, CDR2 SYDVKM. The CDR3 is 15 residues long. V trimming: 4 bases; J trimming: 3 bases; junction bases outside the gene matches: 8. This chain's CDR3 is CASSSLPSGSYEQYF. The CDR3 DNA reads TGTGCCAGCAGTTCCCTCCCAAGCGGGAGCTACGAGCAGTACTTC.

About this clone itself: A far larger clone is off by one base, so a read error is likely. The chain combines TRBV5-6 with TRBJ2-7; D is possibly TRBD2 (6 bases). V was pared by 4 bases and J by 7 bases, with 15 bases between. Germline values: CDR1 SGHDT, CDR2 YYEEEE. This CDR3 has 13 residues. CDR3 sequence: CASSMYMAGEQYF. CDR3 coding DNA: TGTGCCAGCAGCATGTATATGGCGGGGGAGCAGTACTTC.

The CDR3 bases are TGCGCCAGCGGACCGGGACAGGTGTACACCGGGGAGCTGTTTTTT. This codes for CASGPGQVYTGELFF. The chain employs TRBV5-1 and TRBJ2-2, with 8 nucleotides matching TRBD1. V dropped 7 bases and J dropped 3; count of bases not matched to a gene: 8. The CDR3 loop spans 15 amino acids. The germline CDR1 and CDR2 sequences are SGHRS and YFSETQ.

This chain links TRBV28 with TRBJ2-1, with D maybe TRBD2 (5 bases). Germline CDR1 MDHEN, CDR2 SYDVKM. The V and J ends lost 9 bases and 4 bases respectively, with 10 bases between them. The CDR3 sequence is 12 residues long. CDR3 nucleotide sequence: TGTGCCAGTCAGCGCGGGTACAATGAGCAGTTCTTC. Its translation is CASQRGYNEQFF.

The V and J genes are TRBV5-1 and TRBJ2-7; the D gene is possibly TRBD2 (6 bases). Trimming removed 3 bases at V and 1 base at J, with 14 bases between. The germline V gene encodes CDR1 SGHRS and CDR2 YFSETQ. CDR3 length: 15 residues. The CDR3 coding sequence is TGCGCCAGCAGCTCGATTCCGGGGAGGTCCTACGAGCAGTACTTC. It codes for CASSSIPGRSYEQYF.